The next 23 T cell receptor beta chains were all read from a single sample in a study of spatial heterogeneity in lung cancer. As to time point: sample taken at primary tumor resection. Extraction of whole RNA from tumor, nontumor lung or frozen PBMC preceded unsorted sequencing. Each CDR3 protein is one row after TCRdb ran MiXCR on the 5' RACE reads. The sample records around 75,000 distinct CDR3 sequences, about an eighth being singletons. The sequencing here drew on PBMCs, taken at surgery. Every receptor here comes from a male donor with early-stage non-small cell lung cancer.

The chain carries TRBV3-1 and TRBJ2-7; D is uncertain. V was clipped by 0 bases and J by 3 bases, with 9 bases between them. Germline CDR1 LGHDT, CDR2 YNNKEL (reference sequence). CDR3 length: 14 residues. This CDR3 reads CASSQDVRVYEQYF. The DNA for the CDR3 is TGTGCCAGCAGCCAAGACGTTAGAGTCTACGAGCAGTACTTC.

At least ten counts were recorded for this clonotype. The rearrangement joins TRBV15 to TRBJ2-7; TRBD2 agrees at 13 bases. The CDR3 totals 15 residues. Trimming removed 0 bases from V and 6 bases from J; junction bases left unmatched: 2. Per germline, CDR1 LNHNV and CDR2 YYDKDF (reference sequence). Here the CDR3 reads CATSREGLAGAEQYF. The CDR3 DNA sequence: TGTGCCACCAGCAGAGAAGGACTAGCGGGAGCCGAGCAGTACTTC.

This clonotype has only a few counts. The chain joins TRBV24-1 to TRBJ1-4; no clear D gene. CDR1 KGHDR and CDR2 SFDVKD come from the germline V gene. V was clipped by 3 bases and J by 1 base, with 8 bases between them. The CDR3 covers 15 residues. CDR3 sequence (DNA): TGTGCCACCAGTGATCACAGAGGAACTAATGAAAAACTGTTTTTT. Protein: CATSDHRGTNEKLFF.

This clonotype was observed a few times. The rearrangement links TRBV19 to TRBJ2-7, with 12 positions matching TRBD2. The germline gives CDR1 LNHDA, CDR2 SQIVND (reference sequence). This CDR3 has 18 residues. The junction had 13 bases not matched to a gene; V was cut back by 5 bases and J by 2 bases. The CDR3 DNA reads TGTGCCAGTAGTTCCGAACCTCTAGCGGGAGGGCCGGCCTACGAGCAGTACTTC. The encoded protein is CASSSEPLAGGPAYEQYF.

This clonotype has a handful of counts. DNA of the CDR3: TGTGCCAGCAGCTTTAAGACAGGACTTTTGAGGTACGAGCAGTACTTC. It specifies CASSFKTGLLRYEQYF. The rearrangement uses TRBV7-9 and TRBJ2-7; TRBD1 is a possible D gene (6 bases). V shed 3 bases and J shed 4 bases, with 19 bases lying between them. CDR1 is SEHNR and CDR2 is FQNEAQ in the germline V gene (reference sequence). The CDR3 is 16 residues long.

This clonotype has only a few counts. This chain uses TRBV4-1 with TRBJ2-4, with 8 bases fitting TRBD2. Germline loops: CDR1 MGHRA, CDR2 YSYEKL. The CDR3 loop spans 15 amino acids. V was clipped by 4 bases and J by 9 bases; unmatched bases: 11. The chain's CDR3 is CASSLTSASPGIQYF. DNA of the CDR3: TGCGCCAGCAGCCTGACTAGCGCCTCCCCGGGCATTCAGTACTTC.

In this sample, this clonotype turned up many times. This chain links TRBV12-3 or TRBV12-4 with TRBJ1-2; no reliable D call. Trimming shortened V by 5 bases and J by 1 base, and 5 bases separated the two germline ends. The CDR3 is 12 amino acids. As DNA, the CDR3 is TGTGCCAGCAGTCGGAGTAACTATGGCTACACCTTC. Translating gives CASSRSNYGYTF.

V and J are TRBV2 and TRBJ1-1; perhaps TRBD1 as D (6 bases). CDR1 SNHLY and CDR2 FYNNEI come from the germline V gene. This CDR3 comprises 14 residues. V dropped 2 bases and J dropped 3 bases, with 10 bases sitting between them. The CDR3 sequence: CASSEIGGDTEAFF. The CDR3 nucleotides are TGTGCCAGCAGTGAAATAGGGGGGGACACTGAAGCTTTCTTT.

This clonotype occurred many times. V gene TRBV20-1 combines with J gene TRBJ1-2; no definite D call. Trimming cost V 0 bases and J 5 bases, with 10 bases left between them. CDR1 is DFQATT and CDR2 is SNEGSKA in the germline V gene (reference sequence). This CDR3 is built from 13 residues. For the CDR3, the DNA is TGCAGTGCTAGAGAATCGCGGAGTTATGGCTACACCTTC. Its protein is CSARESRSYGYTF.

This rearrangement joins TRBV27 to TRBJ1-6, with TRBD1 identical over 9 bases. The germline gives CDR1 MNHEY, CDR2 SMNVEV (reference sequence). The CDR3 is 16 residues long. With V trimmed by 8 bases and J by 7 bases, 12 bases remained unmatched. The CDR3 nucleotides read TGTGCCAGCCATACTATGAGGACAGGGGACAATTCACCCCTCCACTTT. Amino acid sequence: CASHTMRTGDNSPLHF.

This clonotype was picked up many times. The rearrangement joins TRBV27 to TRBJ2-5; 10 nucleotides match TRBD1. Germline CDR1 is MNHEY and CDR2 is SMNVEV (reference sequence). This CDR3 is 15 amino acids long. After removal of 5 bases from V and 5 bases from J, the junction contained 8 bases not matched to a gene. CDR3 DNA: TGTGCCAGCAGTGCTGGGGACAGGGGTTCTGAGACCCAGTACTTC. Translating gives CASSAGDRGSETQYF.

This clonotype was detected a few times. The chain has TRBV12-3 or TRBV12-4 and TRBJ2-7; D not resolved. The CDR3 length is 13 residues. Trimming took 3 bases from V and 3 from J, leaving 9 bases between them. The CDR3 is CASSFTANYEQYF. DNA for the CDR3: TGTGCCAGCAGTTTTACAGCTAACTACGAGCAGTACTTC.

V is TRBV12-3 or TRBV12-4 and J is TRBJ1-5; 8 positions match TRBD1. The CDR3 spans 13 residues. V lost 3 bases, J lost 9 bases, and 4 bases stayed unmatched. The CDR3 is CASSLGTGRPQHF. DNA of the CDR3: TGTGCCAGCAGTTTGGGGACAGGCCGGCCCCAGCATTTT.

The chain couples TRBV15 to TRBJ2-1, with a weak D call TRBD2 (6 bases). The V end was cut by 8 bases, the J end by 7 bases, with 18 bases between. The CDR3 has 14 residues. The V gene's germline CDR1 is LNHNV and CDR2 YYDKDF (reference sequence). The CDR3 is CATAGGPRGNEQFF. The CDR3 nucleotides are TGTGCCACCGCCGGAGGGCCAAGGGGAAATGAGCAGTTCTTC.

The chain employs TRBV5-4 and TRBJ2-2, with TRBD1 identical over 7 bases. Germline values: CDR1 SGHNT, CDR2 YYREEE (reference sequence). This CDR3 has 14 residues. V lost 10 bases and J lost 2; bases outside the gene matches: 8. The CDR3 DNA follows: TGTGCCCTCGGAAGGGGGCGCAACACCGGGGAGCTGTTTTTT. Amino acids: CALGRGRNTGELFF.

This chain joins TRBV7-3 and TRBJ1-1; possible D gene TRBD1, 6 bases. Germline CDR1 SGHTA, CDR2 FQGTGA. The CDR3 spans 13 residues. Trimming left V 3 bases short and J 7 bases short, with 12 bases between. The CDR3 coding sequence is TGTGCCAGCAGCTTTAACAGGGAGGGTGAAGCTTTCTTT. Its protein is CASSFNREGEAFF.

The table lists this clonotype with many counts. This chain joins TRBV20-1 and TRBJ1-1, with D unclear. CDR3 length equals 10 residues. Trimming shortened V by 4 bases and J by 7 bases, and 7 bases separated the two germline ends. CDR1 is DFQATT, CDR2 SNEGSKA, per germline (reference sequence). CDR3 protein: CSAIEHEAFF. The CDR3 DNA reads TGCAGTGCTATCGAACATGAAGCTTTCTTT.

This clonotype showed up just a few times. The CDR3 nucleotides are TGTGCCATCAGCCCGAACCTCGGGGGGACAGATACGCAGTATTTT. As protein: CAISPNLGGTDTQYF. The chain uses TRBV10-3 and TRBJ2-3, with 7 bases identical to TRBD2. The CDR3 consists of 15 residues. Unmatched junction bases numbered 9, after V lost 6 bases and J lost 3 bases. Germline CDR1 ENHRY, CDR2 SYGVKD.

This chain links TRBV3-1 with TRBJ1-6; no clear D. This CDR3 spans 15 amino acids. The germline V gene has CDR1 LGHDT and CDR2 YNNKEL (reference sequence). V dropped 4 bases and J dropped 0 bases, with 7 bases sitting between them. The CDR3: CASSPASSYNSPLHF. As DNA, the CDR3 is TGTGCCAGCAGCCCGGCCAGCTCCTATAATTCACCCCTCCACTTT.

The V gene is TRBV9, the J gene TRBJ2-2, with 9 nucleotides matching TRBD2. CDR3 length: 16 residues. Looked up from germline, CDR1 is SGDLS and CDR2 is YYNGEE. V shed 4 bases and J 6 bases; nucleotides not matched to a gene: 10. The CDR3 loop is CASSPRGLAGSGELFF. The CDR3 DNA follows: TGTGCCAGCAGCCCACGAGGGCTAGCGGGATCCGGGGAGCTGTTTTTT. Full variable domain (rest looked up from reference TRBV9 and TRBJ2-2): DSGVTQTPKHLITATGQRVTLRCSPRSGDLSVYWYQQSLDQGLQFLIQYYNGEERAKGNILERFSAQQFPDLHSELNLSSLELGDSALYFCASSPRGLAGSGELFFGEGSRLTVL.

Only a few counts were recorded for this clonotype. The chain links TRBV14 to TRBJ1-1; 7 bases map to TRBD1. Germline CDR1 is SGHDN and CDR2 is FVKESK. With V trimmed by 1 base and J by 10 bases, 9 bases remained unmatched. The CDR3 extends over 14 amino acids. The CDR3 DNA sequence: TGTGCCAGCAGCCAAGGTTACCGGGACAGCGGAGCTTTCTTT. Its protein product is CASSQGYRDSGAFF.

There are many counts of this clonotype. The conserved closing phenylalanine or tryptophan is absent in this CDR3, likely reflecting a read error. No DNA is shown, since the ends of the CDR3 on it are uncertain; the CDR3 is the one TCRdb lists. J is TRBJ1-4 and V is TRBV23-1. TRBV23-1 is marked as an open reading frame, function uncertain. From its first to its last residue, the CDR3 has 8 amino acids. The CDR3 reads CASSPFGV.

Many counts were recorded for this clonotype. The CDR3 loop reads CASSLGQSREKLFF. DNA of the CDR3: TGTGCCAGCAGCTTGGGACAGAGTCGGGAAAAACTGTTTTTT. The chain joins TRBV7-9 to TRBJ1-4, with TRBD1 identical over 7 bases. J was trimmed by 8 bases and V by 3 bases; bases with no gene match: 6. This CDR3 has 14 residues. The V gene's germline CDR1 is SEHNR and CDR2 FQNEAQ (reference sequence).